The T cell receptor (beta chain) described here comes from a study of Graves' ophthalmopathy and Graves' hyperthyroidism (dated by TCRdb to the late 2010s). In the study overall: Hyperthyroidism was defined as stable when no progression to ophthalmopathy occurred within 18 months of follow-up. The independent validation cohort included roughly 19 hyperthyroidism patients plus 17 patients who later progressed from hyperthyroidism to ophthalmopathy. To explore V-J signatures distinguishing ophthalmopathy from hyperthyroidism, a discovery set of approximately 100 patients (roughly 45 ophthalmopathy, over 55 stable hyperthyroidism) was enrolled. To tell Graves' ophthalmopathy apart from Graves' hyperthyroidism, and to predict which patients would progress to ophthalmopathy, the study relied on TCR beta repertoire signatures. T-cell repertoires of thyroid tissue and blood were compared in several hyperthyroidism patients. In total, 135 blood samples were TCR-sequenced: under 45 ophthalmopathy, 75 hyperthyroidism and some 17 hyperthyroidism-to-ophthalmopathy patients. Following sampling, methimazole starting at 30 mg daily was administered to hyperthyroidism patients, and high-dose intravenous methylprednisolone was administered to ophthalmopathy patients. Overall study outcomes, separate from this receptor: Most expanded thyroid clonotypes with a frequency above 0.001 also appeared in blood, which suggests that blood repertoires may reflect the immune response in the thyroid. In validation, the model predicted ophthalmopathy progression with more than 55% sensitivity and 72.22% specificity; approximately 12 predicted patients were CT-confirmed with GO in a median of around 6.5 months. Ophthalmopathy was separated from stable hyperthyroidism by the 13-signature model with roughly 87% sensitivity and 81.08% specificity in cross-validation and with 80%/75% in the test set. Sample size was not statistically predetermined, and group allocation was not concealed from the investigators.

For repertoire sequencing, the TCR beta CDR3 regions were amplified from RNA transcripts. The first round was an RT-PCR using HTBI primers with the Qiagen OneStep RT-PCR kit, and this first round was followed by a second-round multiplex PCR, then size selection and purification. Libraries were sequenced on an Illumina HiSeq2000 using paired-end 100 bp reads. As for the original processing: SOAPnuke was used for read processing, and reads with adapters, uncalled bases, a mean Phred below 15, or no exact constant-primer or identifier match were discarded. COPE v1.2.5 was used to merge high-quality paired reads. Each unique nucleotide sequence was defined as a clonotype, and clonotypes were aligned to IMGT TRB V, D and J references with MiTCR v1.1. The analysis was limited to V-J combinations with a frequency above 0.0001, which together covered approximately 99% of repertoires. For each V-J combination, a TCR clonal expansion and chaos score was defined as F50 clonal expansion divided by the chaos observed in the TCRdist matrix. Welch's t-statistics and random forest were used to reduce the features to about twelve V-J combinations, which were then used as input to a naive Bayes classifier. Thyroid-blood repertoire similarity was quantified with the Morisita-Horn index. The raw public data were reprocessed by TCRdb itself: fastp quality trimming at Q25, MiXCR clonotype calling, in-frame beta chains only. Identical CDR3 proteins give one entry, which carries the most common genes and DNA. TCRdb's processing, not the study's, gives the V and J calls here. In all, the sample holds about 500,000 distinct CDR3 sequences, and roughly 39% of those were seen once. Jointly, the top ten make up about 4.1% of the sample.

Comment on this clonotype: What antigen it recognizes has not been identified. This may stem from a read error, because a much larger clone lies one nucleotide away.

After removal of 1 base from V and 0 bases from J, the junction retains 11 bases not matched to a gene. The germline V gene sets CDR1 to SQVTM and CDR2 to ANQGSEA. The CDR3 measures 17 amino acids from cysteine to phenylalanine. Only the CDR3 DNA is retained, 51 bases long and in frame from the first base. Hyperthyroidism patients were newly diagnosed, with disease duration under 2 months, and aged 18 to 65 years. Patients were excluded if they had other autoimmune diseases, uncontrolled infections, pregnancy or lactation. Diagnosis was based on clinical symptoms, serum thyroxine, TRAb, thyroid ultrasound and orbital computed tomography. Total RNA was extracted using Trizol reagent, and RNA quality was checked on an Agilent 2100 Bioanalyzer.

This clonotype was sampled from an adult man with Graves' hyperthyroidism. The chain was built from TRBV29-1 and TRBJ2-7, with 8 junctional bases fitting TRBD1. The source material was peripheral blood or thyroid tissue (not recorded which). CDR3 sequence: CSVEGCSRDRSSYEQYF. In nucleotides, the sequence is TGCAGCGTTGAAGGATGTAGCCGGGACAGGAGCTCCTACGAGCAGTACTTC.